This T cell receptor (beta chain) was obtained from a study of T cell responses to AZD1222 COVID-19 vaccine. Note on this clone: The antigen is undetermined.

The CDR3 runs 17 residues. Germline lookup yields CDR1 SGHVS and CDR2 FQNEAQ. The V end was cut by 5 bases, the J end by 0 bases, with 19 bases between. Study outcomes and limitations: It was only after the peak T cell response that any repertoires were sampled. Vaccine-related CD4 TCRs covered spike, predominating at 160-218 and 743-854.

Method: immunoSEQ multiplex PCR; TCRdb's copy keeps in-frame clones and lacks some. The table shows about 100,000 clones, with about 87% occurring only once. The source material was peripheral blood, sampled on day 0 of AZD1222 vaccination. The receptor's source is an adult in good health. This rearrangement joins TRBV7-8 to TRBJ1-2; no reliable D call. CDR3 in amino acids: CASSRGSWTAANYGYTF. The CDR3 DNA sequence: TGTGCCAGCAGCCGAGGCTCTTGGACGGCAGCTAACTATGGCTACACCTTC.